A single count supports the clone carrying this T cell receptor beta chain. V shed 5 bases and J shed 3 bases, with 14 bases lying between them. The CDR3 sequence is 14 residues long. Germline CDR1 and CDR2: SGHVS and FQNEAQ. The data are from a study of blood T cell repertoires in COVID-19. Overall study context: Specimens from acute and convalescent COVID-19 originated in the United States, Italy and Spain. Sources were T cells, B-cell-depleted T cells, or PBMCs; the material itself was cDNA or gDNA.

Recruits, aged roughly 18 to 90 years, lived in 20 to 30 US areas. Participant-reported clinical history was the basis for cohort assignment. Profiling relied on immunoSEQ multiplex PCR, and the TCRdb table lists in-frame clones only, not all of them. The sample records some 490,000 clones, approximately 86% being singletons. This sequence originates from a woman aged 55-70 years who had recovered from COVID-19. This sequence joins TRBV7-8 and TRBJ2-7; perhaps TRBD2 as D (5 bases). The sample taken for sequencing was PBMCs or T cells enriched from blood (not recorded which). The DNA of the CDR3 is TGTGCCAGCAGCACACCCGGGGTAAACTACGAGCAGTACGTC. This translates into CASSTPGVNYEQYV.